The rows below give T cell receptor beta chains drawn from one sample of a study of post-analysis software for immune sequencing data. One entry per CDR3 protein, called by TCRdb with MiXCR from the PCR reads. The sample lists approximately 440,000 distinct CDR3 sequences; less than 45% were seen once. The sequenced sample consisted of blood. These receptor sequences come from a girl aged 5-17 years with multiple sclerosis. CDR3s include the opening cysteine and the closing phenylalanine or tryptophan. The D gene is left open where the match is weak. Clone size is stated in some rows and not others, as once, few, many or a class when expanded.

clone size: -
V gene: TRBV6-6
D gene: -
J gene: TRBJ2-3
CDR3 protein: CASSYSGGGTDTQYF
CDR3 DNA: TGTGCCAGCAGTTACTCGGGAGGAGGCACAGATACGCAGTATTTT

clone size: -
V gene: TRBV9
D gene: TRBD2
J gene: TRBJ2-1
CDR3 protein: CASSARGRALSNEQFF
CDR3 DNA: TGTGCCAGCAGCGCCCGCGGGAGGGCCTTGAGCAATGAGCAGTTCTTC

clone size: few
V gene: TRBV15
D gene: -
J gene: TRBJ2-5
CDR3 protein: CATSRDQRRETQYF
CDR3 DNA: TGTGCCACCAGCAGAGATCAGAGGAGAGAGACCCAGTACTTC

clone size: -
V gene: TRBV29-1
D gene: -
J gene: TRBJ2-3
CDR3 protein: CSHMKGGLGDAQYF
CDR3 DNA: TGCAGCCATATGAAGGGAGGATTAGGTGATGCGCAGTATTTT

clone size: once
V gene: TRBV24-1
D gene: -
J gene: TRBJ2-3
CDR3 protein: CATSDTHLDTQYF
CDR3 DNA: TGTGCCACCAGTGATACACACTTGGACACGCAGTATTTT

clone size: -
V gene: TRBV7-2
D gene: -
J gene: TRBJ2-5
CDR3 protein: CASTQPAIEETQYF
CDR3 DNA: TGTGCCAGCACCCAACCGGCAATAGAAGAGACCCAGTACTTC

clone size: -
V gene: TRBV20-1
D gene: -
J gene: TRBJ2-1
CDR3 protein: CSAPDLTRQFF
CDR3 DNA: TGCAGTGCGCCCGACCTTACGAGGCAGTTCTTC

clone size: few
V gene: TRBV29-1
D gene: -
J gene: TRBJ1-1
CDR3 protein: CSVEVMGAKAFF
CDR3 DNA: TGCAGCGTTGAAGTTATGGGGGCCAAAGCTTTCTTT

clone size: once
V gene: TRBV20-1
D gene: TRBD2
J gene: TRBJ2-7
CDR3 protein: CSARDPLAGGLYEQYF
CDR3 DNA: TGCAGTGCTAGAGATCCACTAGCGGGAGGGCTGTACGAGCAGTACTTC

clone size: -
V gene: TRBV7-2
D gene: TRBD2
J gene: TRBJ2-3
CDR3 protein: CASSRQTSGDTQYF
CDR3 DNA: TGTGCCAGCAGCCGACAGACTAGCGGAGATACGCAGTATTTT